This is a list of T cell receptor beta chains from one sample in a study of blood T cell repertoires in COVID-19. Sequencing used immunoSEQ multiplex PCR; TCRdb keeps in-frame clones, though not all of them. The sample lists roughly 180,000 clones, around 80% occurring once. Source material: peripheral blood. All receptors derive from an elderly woman with COVID-19, enrolled during active disease. Both conserved end residues are part of each CDR3. Where a row states a size, it is once, few, many or the class of an expanded clone; other rows omit it.

clone size | V gene | CDR3 protein
- | TRBV13 | CASSRDKYYGYTF
many | TRBV11-1 | CAVRYSSGNTIYF
- | TRBV5-1 | CASCVAGDSTDTQYF
once | TRBV28 | CASSQTDSPLHF
- | TRBV11-1 | CASSRTGGVSYEQYF
few | TRBV6-2/TRBV6-3 | CASSPTTGGFRAEAFF
- | TRBV7-9 | CASSLGDTRYDQPQHF
few | TRBV23-1 | CASSLRDRGVGGYTF
- | TRBV14 | CASSQYTGTGANVLTF
- | TRBV7-6 | CASSPNSNRDREQFF
- | TRBV11-3 | CASSSRQGLNTEAFF
once | TRBV19 | CASTSTGGMTEAFF
- | TRBV6-2/TRBV6-3 | CASSGLAGPTSYEQYF
- | TRBV29-1 | CSVQWGGTEAFF
- | TRBV6-5 | CASSLGRGWEQYF
- | TRBV5-1 | CASSLSGAYDYGYTF
- | TRBV5-1 | CASSLEGDPGNTIYF
- | TRBV5-6 | CASSFFNSRGGDYGYTF
- | TRBV5-4 | CASSLGRSGFTDTQYF
- | TRBV6-5 | CASSPGVDGTYEQYF
- | TRBV27 | CASSFEGQGKDGYTF
- | TRBV28 | CASSLAWENEAFF
- | TRBV27 | CASSSYRGRDTEAFF
once | TRBV3-1/TRBV3-2 | CASRPDRVWAEAFF
- | TRBV6-5 | CASSYGGGPSYEQYF
- | TRBV15 | CATSRDRVAGVRETQYF
- | TRBV6-5 | CASSRRTGAFYEQYF
- | TRBV7-2 | CASSWTGSTGELFF
- | TRBV28 | CASRHGGETQYF
- | TRBV7-9 | CASSLDGTRAETQYF
once | TRBV19 | CASSSPSGLTTDTQYF
- | TRBV28 | CASRPGQDTGELFF
- | TRBV2 | CASSPGGGPNGYTF